The T cell receptor beta chain described here comes from a study of long-term antiretroviral therapy in people with HIV. The count of this clone is one. Its antigen is still unknown. Each HIV-infected participant was given treatment in the United States. Survey level was the resolution at which the v3.0 immunoSEQ assay ran. TCRdb's copy holds only in-frame clones and misses some; the assay was immunoSEQ multiplex PCR. The repertoire holds around 30,000 clones, with roughly 96% as singletons. Trimming stripped 5 bases from V and 6 bases from J, with 17 bases between. This CDR3 is built from 15 residues. The germline gives CDR1 MNHNY, CDR2 SVGAGI (reference sequence). Study outcomes and limitations: Once patients were on ART, diversity went higher but still fell short of transplant donor controls. The range of CDR3 lengths in HIV repertoires proved narrower than that found in controls. Pre-ART clonal expansion yielded clones that dominated the repertoire at all time points.

Sample: unsorted PBMCs, taken 5.3 years after starting antiretroviral therapy. The sequence came from a man aged 25 to 40 with HIV. The chain has TRBV6-6 and TRBJ1-5; D is unclear. Here the CDR3 DNA reads TGTGCCAGCAGTACCCCACCCCTAGCGGGTCAGCCCCAGCATTTT. Protein sequence: CASSTPPLAGQPQHF.